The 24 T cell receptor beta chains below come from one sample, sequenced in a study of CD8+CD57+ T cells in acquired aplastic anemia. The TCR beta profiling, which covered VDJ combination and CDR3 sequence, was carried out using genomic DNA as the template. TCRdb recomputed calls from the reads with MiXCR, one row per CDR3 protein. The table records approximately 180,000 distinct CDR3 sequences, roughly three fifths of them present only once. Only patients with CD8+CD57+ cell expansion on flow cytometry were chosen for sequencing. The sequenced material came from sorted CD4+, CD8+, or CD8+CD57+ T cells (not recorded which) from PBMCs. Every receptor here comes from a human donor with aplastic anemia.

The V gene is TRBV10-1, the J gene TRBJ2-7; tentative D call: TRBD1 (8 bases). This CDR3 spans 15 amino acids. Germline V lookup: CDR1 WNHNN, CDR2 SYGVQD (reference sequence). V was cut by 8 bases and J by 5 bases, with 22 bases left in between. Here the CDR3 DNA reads TGCGCCAGCCAGGGGGGTCACAGGGGGGGCGACGAGCAGTACTTC. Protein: CASQGGHRGGDEQYF.

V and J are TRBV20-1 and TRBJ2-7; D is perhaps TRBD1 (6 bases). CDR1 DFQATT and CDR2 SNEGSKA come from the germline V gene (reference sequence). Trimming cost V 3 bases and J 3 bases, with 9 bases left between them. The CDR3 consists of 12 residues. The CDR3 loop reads CSARDSFYEQYF. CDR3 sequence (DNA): TGCAGTGCTAGGGACAGTTTCTACGAGCAGTACTTC.

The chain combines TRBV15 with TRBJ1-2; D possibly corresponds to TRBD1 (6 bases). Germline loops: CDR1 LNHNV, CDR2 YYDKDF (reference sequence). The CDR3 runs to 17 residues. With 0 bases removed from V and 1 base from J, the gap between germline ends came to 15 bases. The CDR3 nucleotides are TGTGCCACCAGCAGAGATTCGGGACACAGCTTTAACTATGGCTACACCTTC. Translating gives CATSRDSGHSFNYGYTF.

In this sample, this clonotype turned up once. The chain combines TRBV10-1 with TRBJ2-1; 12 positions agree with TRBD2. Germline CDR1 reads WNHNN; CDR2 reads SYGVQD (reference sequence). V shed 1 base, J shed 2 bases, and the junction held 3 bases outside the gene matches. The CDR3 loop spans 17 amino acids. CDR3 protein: CASSEFGLAGTYNEQFF. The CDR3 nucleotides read TGCGCCAGCAGTGAGTTCGGACTAGCGGGGACCTACAATGAGCAGTTCTTC.

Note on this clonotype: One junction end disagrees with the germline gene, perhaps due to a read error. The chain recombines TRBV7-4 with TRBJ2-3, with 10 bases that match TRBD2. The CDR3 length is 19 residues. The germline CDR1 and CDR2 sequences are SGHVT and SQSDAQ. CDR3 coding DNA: TGTGCCGGCAGCTTAAGGAAGGCTAGCGGGGGCCGCACCACAGATACGCAGTATTTT. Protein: CAGSLRKASGGRTTDTQYF.

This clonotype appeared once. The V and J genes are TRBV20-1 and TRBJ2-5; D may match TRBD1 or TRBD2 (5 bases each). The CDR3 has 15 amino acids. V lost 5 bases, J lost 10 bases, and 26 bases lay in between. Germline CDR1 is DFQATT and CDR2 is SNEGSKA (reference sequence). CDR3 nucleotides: TGCAGTGCTGCCACCAAGGGACCCGGCGGATGGAGCCAGTACTTC. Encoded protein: CSAATKGPGGWSQYF.

CDR3 amino acids: CASSSPGQGANEQFF. CDR3 in DNA: TGCGCCAGCAGCTCTCCGGGACAGGGGGCGAATGAGCAGTTCTTC. This sequence joins TRBV5-1 and TRBJ2-1, with TRBD1 matching over 12 bases. Trimming removed 3 bases from V and 7 bases from J; junction bases left unmatched: 5. This CDR3 is 15 amino acids long. Germline V gene data show CDR1 as SGHRS and CDR2 as YFSETQ.

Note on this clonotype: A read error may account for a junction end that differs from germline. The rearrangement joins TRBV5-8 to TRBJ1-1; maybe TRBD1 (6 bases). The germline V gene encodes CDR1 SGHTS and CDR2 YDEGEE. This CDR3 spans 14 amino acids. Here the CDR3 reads CASSYQGTNNEAFF. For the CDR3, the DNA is TGTGCCAGCAGCTACCAGGGGACGAACAATGAAGCTTTCTTT.

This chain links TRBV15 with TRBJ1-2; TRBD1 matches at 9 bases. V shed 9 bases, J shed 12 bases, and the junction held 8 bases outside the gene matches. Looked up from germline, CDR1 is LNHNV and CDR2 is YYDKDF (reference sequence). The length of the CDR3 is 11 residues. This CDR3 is CATTGGSGNTF. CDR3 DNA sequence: TGTGCCACGACAGGGGGGAGTGGAAACACCTTC.

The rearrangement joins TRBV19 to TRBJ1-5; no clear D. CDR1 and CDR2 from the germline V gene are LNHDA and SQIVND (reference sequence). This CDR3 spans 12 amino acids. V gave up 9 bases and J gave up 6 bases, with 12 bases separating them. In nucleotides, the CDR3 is TGTGCCAGCAGTCGACATCTTCAGCCCCAGCATTTT. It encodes CASSRHLQPQHF.

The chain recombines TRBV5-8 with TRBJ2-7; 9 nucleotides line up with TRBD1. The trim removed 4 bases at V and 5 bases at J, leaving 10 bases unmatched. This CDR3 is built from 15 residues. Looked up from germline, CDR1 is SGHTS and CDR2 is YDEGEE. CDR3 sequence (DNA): TGTGCCAGCAGCCCCGGGACAGGGATTACGGACGAGCAGTACTTC. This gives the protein CASSPGTGITDEQYF. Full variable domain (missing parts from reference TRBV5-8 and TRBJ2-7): EAGVTQSPTHLIKTRGQQATLRCSPISGHTSVYWYQQALGLGLQFLLWYDEGEERNRGNFPPRFSGRQFPNYSSELNVNALELEDSALYLCASSPGTGITDEQYFGPGTRLTVT.

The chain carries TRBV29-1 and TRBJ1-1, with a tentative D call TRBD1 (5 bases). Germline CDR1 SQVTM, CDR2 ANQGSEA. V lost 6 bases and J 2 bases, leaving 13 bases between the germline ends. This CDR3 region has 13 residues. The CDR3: CSVRRALNTEAFF. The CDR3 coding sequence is TGCAGCGTACGCAGGGCCCTAAACACTGAAGCTTTCTTT.

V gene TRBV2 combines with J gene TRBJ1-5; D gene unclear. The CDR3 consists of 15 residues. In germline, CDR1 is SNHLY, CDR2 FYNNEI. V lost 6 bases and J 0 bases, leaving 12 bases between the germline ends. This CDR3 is CASRGIAYSNQPQHF. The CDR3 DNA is TGTGCCAGCAGAGGAATAGCCTATAGCAATCAGCCCCAGCATTTT.

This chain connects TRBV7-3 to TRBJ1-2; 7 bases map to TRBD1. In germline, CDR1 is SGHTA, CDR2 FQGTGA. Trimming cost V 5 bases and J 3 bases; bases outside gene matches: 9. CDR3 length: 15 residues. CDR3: CASSAGQETYYGYTF. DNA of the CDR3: TGTGCCAGCAGCGCTGGACAGGAGACGTACTATGGCTACACCTTC.

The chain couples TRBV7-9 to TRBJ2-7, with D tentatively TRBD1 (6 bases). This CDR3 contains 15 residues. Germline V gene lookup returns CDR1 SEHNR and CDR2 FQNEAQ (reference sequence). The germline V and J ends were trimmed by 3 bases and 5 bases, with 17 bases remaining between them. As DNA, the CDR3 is TGTGCCAGCAGCTTCGGTCGGCAGGGGCACGACGAGCAGTACTTC. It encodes CASSFGRQGHDEQYF.

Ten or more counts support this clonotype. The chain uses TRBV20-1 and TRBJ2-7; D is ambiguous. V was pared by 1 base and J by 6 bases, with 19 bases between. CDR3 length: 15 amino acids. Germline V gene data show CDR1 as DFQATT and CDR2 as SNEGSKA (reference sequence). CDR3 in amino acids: CSARATDRPTGEQYV. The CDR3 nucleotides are TGCAGTGCTAGAGCAACGGACCGACCTACCGGCGAGCAGTACGTC.

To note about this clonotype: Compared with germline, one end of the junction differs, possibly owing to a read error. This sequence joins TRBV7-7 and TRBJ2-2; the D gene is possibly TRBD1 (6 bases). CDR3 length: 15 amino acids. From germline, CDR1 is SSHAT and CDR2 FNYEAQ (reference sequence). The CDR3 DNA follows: TGTGCTAGCAGCCCCCGGACAGCGAACACCGGGGAGCTGTTTTTT. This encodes CASSPRTANTGELFF.

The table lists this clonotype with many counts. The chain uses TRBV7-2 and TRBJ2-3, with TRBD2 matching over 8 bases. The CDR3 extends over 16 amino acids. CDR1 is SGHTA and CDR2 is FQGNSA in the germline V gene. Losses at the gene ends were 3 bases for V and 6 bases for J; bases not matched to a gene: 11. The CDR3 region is CASSLGNAGGGDTQYF. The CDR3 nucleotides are TGTGCCAGCAGCTTGGGAAACGCGGGGGGCGGGGATACGCAGTATTTT.

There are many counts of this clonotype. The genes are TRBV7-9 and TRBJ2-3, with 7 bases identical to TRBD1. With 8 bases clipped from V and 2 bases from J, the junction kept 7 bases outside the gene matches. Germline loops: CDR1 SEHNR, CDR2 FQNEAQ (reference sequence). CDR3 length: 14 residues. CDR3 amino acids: CASPRDSYTDTQYF. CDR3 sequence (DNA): TGTGCCAGCCCCCGGGACAGTTACACAGATACGCAGTATTTT.

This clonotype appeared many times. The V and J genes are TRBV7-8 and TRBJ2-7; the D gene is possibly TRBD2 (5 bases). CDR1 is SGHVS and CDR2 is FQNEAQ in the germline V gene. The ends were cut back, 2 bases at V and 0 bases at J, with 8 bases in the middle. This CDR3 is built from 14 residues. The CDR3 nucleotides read TGTGCCAGCAGCTTAACGGGAATCTCCTACGAGCAGTACTTC. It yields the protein CASSLTGISYEQYF.

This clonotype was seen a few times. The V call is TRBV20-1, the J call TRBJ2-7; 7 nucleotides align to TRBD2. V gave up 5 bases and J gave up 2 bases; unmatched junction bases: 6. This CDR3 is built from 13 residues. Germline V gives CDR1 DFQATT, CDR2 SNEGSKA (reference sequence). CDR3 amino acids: CSAQSGIAYEQYF. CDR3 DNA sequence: TGCAGTGCTCAGAGCGGGATCGCCTACGAGCAGTACTTC.

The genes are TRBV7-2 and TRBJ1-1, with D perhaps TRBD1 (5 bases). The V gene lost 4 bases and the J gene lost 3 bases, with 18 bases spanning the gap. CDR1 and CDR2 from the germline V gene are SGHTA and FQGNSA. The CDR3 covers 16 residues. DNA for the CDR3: TGTGCCAGCAGCTCCCTGTGGGGCGATAAGTACACTGAAGCTTTCTTT. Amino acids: CASSSLWGDKYTEAFF.

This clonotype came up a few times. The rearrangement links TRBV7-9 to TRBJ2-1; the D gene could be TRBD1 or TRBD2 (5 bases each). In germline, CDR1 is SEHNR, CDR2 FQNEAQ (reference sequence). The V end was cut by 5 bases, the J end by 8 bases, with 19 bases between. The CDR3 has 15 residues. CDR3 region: CASSTAGALGDEQFF. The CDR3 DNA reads TGTGCCAGCAGCACGGCCGGGGCCCTCGGAGATGAGCAGTTCTTC. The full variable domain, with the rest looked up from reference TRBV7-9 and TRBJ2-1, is DTGVSQNPRHKITKRGQNVTFRCDPISEHNRLYWYRQTLGQGPEFLTYFQNEAQLEKSRLLSDRFSAERPKGSFSTLEIQRTEQGDSAMYLCASSTAGALGDEQFFGPGTRLTVL.

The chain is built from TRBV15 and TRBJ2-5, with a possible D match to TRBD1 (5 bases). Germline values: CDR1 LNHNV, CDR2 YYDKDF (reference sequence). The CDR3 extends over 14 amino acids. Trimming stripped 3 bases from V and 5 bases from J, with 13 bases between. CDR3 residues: CATSRDTTSETQYF. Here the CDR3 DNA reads TGTGCCACCAGCAGGGACACTACCTCGGAGACCCAGTACTTC.